This TCR beta chain appears in the sequencing data of a study of shared clonotypes between healthy human individuals. Study background: Three plates were used per donor for CD4 naive, three for CD4 memory, two for CD8 naive and one for CD8 memory.

A word on this clone: Its antigen is not identified.

General study points: Compared with memory subsets, naive subsets generally had larger estimated richness.

Replicate PCRs from sorted subsets contained around 200 ng DNA, which is 29,000 or so T cell genomes. Generated by immunoSEQ multiplex PCR, the TCRdb table keeps only in-frame clones and is missing some. This sample has approximately 740,000 clones, with around 93% found just once. Selected positively for CCR7 and CD45RO-negative, naive CD8 cells excluded terminally differentiated effector memory CD45RA+ cells. There were no recent acute infections or vaccinations among the donors, who were healthy HIV-negative adults. This TCR came from a man aged 25-45 years in good health. Sequencing was done on a sample of naive CD8+ T cells sorted from blood.

The CDR3 here is CATMGQGKLQETQYF. The CDR3 nucleotides read TGTGCCACCATGGGACAGGGGAAACTCCAAGAGACCCAGTACTTC. The chain couples TRBV10-3 to TRBJ2-5, with 10 bases matching TRBD1. The CDR3 is 15 residues long. J gave up 1 base and V 10 bases, and 9 bases lay outside the gene matches. Germline assignment: CDR1 ENHRY and CDR2 SYGVKD.